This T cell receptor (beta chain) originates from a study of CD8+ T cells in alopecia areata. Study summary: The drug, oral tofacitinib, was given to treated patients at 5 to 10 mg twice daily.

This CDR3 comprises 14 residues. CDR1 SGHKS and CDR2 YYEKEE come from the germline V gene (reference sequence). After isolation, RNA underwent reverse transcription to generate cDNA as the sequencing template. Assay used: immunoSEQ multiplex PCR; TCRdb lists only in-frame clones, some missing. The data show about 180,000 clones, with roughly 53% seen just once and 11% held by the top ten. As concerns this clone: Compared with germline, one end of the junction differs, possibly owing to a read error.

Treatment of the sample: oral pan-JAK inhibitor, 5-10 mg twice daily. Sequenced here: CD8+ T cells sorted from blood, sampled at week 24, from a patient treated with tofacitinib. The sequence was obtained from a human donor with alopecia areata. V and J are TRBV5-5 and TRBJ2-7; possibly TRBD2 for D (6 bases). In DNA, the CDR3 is TGCGCCAGCAGCCAAGTAGCGGACTCCTACGAGCAGTACTTC. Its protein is CASSQVADSYEQYF.